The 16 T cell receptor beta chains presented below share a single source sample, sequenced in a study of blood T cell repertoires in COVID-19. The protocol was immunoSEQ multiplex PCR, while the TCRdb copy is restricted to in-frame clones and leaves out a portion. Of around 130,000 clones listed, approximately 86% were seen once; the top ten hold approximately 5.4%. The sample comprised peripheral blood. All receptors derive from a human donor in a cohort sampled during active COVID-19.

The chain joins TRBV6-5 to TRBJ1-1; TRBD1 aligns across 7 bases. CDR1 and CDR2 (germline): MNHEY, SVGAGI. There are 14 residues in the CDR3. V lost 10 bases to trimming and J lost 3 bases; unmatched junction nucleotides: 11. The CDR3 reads CATRRQGRDTEAFF. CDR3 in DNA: TGTGCCACCCGACGACAGGGCCGGGACACTGAAGCTTTCTTT.

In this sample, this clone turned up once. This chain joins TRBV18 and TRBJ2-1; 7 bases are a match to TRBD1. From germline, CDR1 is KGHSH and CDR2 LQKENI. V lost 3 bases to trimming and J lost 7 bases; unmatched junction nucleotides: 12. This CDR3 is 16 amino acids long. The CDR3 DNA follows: TGTGCCAGCTCACCTGCGACTGGACAGGTTTTGAATGAGCAGTTCTTC. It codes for CASSPATGQVLNEQFF.

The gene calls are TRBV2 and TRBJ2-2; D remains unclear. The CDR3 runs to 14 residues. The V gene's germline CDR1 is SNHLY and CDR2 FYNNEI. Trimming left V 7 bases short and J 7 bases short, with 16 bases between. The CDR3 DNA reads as TGTGCCAGCACCAAATTAGCCACGAACGGGGAGCTGTTTTTT. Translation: CASTKLATNGELFF. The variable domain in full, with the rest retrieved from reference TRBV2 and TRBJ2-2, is EPEVTQTPSHQVTQMGQEVILRCVPISNHLYFYWYRQILGQKVEFLVSFYNNEISEKSEIFDDQFSVERPDGSNFTLKIRSTKLEDSAMYFCASTKLATNGELFFGEGSRLTVL.

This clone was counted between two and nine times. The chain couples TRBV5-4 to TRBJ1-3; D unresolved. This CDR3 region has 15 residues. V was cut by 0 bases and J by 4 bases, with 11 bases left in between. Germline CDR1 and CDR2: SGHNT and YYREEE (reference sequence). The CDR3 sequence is CASSLEAGPGNTIYF. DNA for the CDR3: TGTGCCAGCAGCTTGGAGGCGGGCCCCGGAAACACCATATATTTT.

For the CDR3, the DNA is TGTGCCAGCAGTTACTCGGCTCTAGCCCTCGAGCAGTACTTC. The encoded protein is CASSYSALALEQYF. The chain joins TRBV6-5 to TRBJ2-7; possibly TRBD2 for D (5 bases). The CDR3 runs 14 residues. Germline V CDR1 and CDR2: MNHEY, SVGAGI. Between the trimmed V and J ends, which lost 0 bases and 6 bases, there was a span of 12 bases.

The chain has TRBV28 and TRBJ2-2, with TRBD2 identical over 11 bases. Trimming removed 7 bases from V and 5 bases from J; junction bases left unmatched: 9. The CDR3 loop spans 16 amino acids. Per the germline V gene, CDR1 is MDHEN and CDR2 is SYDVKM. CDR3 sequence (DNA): TGTGCCAGCACCCCAAGACTAGCGGGGAGAACCGGGGAGCTGTTTTTT. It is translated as CASTPRLAGRTGELFF.

In nucleotides, the CDR3 is TGTGCCAGTAGTGGGGGGATTGCAACTAATGAAAAACTGTTTTTT. Its protein product is CASSGGIATNEKLFF. This sequence joins TRBV19 and TRBJ1-4; weak D call: TRBD1 (5 bases). The germline V gene has CDR1 LNHDA and CDR2 SQIVND (reference sequence). The CDR3 loop spans 15 amino acids. Trimming took off 5 bases at V and 0 bases at J, with 10 bases between the two ends.

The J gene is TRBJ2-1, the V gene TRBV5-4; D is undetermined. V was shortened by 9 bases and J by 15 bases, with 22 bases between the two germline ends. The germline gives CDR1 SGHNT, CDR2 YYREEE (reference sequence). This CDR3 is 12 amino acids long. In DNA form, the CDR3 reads TGTGCCACTCCAAACCGAGATCATGGTCTGTTCTTC. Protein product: CATPNRDHGLFF.

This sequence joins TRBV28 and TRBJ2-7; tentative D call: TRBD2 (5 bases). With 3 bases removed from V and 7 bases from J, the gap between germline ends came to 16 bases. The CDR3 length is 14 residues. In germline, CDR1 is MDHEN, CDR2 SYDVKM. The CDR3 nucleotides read TGTGCCAGCAGTTTGCCAGCGGCTAGCTCAGAGCAGTACTTC. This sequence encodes CASSLPAASSEQYF.

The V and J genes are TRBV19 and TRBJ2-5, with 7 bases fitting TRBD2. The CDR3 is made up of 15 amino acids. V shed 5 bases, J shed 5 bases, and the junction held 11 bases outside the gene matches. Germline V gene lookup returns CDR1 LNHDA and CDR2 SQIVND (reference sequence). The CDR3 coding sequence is TGTGCCAGTAGTGGCCGACTAGCCGGGTGGGAGACCCAGTACTTC. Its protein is CASSGRLAGWETQYF.

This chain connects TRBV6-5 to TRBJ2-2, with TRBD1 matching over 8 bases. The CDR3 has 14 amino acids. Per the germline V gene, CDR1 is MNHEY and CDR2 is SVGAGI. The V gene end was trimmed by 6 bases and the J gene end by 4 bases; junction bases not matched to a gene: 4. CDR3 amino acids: CASRGTGGTGELFF. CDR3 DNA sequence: TGTGCCAGCAGAGGGACAGGAGGCACCGGGGAGCTGTTTTTT.

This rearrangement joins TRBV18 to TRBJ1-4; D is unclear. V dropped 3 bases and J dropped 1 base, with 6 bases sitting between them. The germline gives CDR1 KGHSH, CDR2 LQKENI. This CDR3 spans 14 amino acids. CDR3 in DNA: TGTGCCAGCTCACCTACCGGAACTAATGAAAAACTGTTTTTT. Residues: CASSPTGTNEKLFF.

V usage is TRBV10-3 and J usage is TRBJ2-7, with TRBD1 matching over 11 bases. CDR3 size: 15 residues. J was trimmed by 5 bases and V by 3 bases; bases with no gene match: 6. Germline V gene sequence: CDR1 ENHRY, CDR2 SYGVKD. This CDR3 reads CAISEGQGALNEQYF. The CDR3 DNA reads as TGTGCCATCAGTGAAGGACAGGGGGCGCTCAACGAGCAGTACTTC.

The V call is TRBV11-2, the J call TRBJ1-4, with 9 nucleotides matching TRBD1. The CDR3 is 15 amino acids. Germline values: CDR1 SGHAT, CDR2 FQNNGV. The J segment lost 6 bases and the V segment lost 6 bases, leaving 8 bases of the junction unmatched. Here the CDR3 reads CASSLGQGRHEKLFF. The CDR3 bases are TGTGCCAGCAGTTTGGGACAGGGTCGTCATGAAAAACTGTTTTTT.

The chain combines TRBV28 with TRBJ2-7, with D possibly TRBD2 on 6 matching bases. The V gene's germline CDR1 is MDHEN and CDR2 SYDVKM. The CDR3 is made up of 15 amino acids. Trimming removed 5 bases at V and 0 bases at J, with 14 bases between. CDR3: CASSTKVTSSYEQYF. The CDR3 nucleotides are TGTGCCAGCAGTACGAAGGTGACTAGCTCCTACGAGCAGTACTTC.

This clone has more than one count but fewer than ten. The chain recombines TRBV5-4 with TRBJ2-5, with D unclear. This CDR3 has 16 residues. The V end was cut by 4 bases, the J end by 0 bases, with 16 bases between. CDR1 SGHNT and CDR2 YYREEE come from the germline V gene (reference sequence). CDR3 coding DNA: TGTGCCAGCAGCCCATCTTACCAGGAATACCAAGAGACCCAGTACTTC. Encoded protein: CASSPSYQEYQETQYF.